These 7 T cell receptor beta chains share one sample of origin, sequenced in a study of T cells after posttransplantation cyclophosphamide. The repertoire was sequenced with immunoSEQ multiplex PCR; TCRdb's copy has only in-frame clones and lacks some. The sample records 15,000 to 20,000 clones, around 91% being singletons. A marrow graft followed busulfan-fludarabine conditioning, with cyclophosphamide on days +3 and +4. The sample was CD4+ T cells sorted from blood, taken after allogeneic stem cell transplant with posttransplant cyclophosphamide. The receptors derive from a male patient between 60 and 69 years old who received an allogeneic stem cell transplant from a related donor and was CMV-positive. The graft donor may be the source of some T cells.

The CDR3 DNA sequence: TGTGCCAGCACTGACAGGCGAACCTCTGGAAACACCATATATTTT. It specifies CASTDRRTSGNTIYF. This rearrangement joins TRBV28 to TRBJ1-3, with D tentatively TRBD1 (6 bases). The CDR3 is 15 amino acids. V lost 7 bases and J lost 0, with 13 bases in between. Per the germline V gene, CDR1 is MDHEN and CDR2 is SYDVKM.

The J gene is TRBJ1-5, the V gene TRBV2; 8 bases fit TRBD1. The germline gives CDR1 SNHLY, CDR2 FYNNEI. The CDR3 covers 14 residues. V lost 7 bases, J lost 3 bases, and 5 bases stayed unmatched. CDR3 loop: CASNPTGANQPQHF. The CDR3 DNA sequence: TGTGCCAGCAACCCGACAGGGGCCAATCAGCCCCAGCATTTT.

The chain recombines TRBV6-1 with TRBJ2-3; 9 positions match TRBD1. CDR3 length: 14 residues. Germline assignment: CDR1 MNHNS and CDR2 SASEGT. With 7 bases clipped from V and 6 bases from J, the junction kept 8 bases outside the gene matches. The CDR3 protein is CASTMDRGYDTQYF. The CDR3 coding sequence is TGTGCCAGCACCATGGACAGGGGTTACGATACGCAGTATTTT.

This clone was detected once. This rearrangement joins TRBV11-2 to TRBJ1-1, with TRBD1 as a possible D gene (5 bases). The germline gives CDR1 SGHAT, CDR2 FQNNGV. V was trimmed by 6 bases and J by 2 bases, leaving 13 bases between them. This CDR3 comprises 14 residues. The CDR3 here is CASSRWQGNTEAFF. CDR3 coding DNA: TGTGCCAGCAGTAGATGGCAGGGCAACACTGAAGCTTTCTTT.

This rearrangement joins TRBV28 to TRBJ1-6; unclear D gene. The CDR3 consists of 12 residues. Trimming cost V 5 bases and J 7 bases, with 6 bases left between them. From germline, CDR1 is MDHEN and CDR2 SYDVKM. The CDR3: CASSPVNSPLHF. The CDR3, as DNA: TGTGCCAGCAGTCCCGTGAATTCACCCCTCCACTTT.

This clone has only a few counts. The rearrangement uses TRBV7-3 and TRBJ1-2; 11 bases agree with TRBD1. CDR3 length: 13 residues. V shed 9 bases, J shed 6 bases, and the junction held 6 bases outside the gene matches. Germline V gene lookup returns CDR1 SGHTA and CDR2 FQGTGA. The CDR3: CAREDRGRHGYTF. The CDR3 nucleotides are TGTGCCAGGGAGGACAGGGGGCGTCATGGCTACACCTTC. The full variable domain, rest sourced from reference TRBV7-3 and TRBJ1-2, is GAGVSQTPSNKVTEKGKYVELRCDPISGHTALYWYRQSLGQGPEFLIYFQGTGAADDSGLPNDRFFAVRPEGSVSTLKIQRTERGDSAVYLCAREDRGRHGYTFGSGTRLTVV.

The chain uses TRBV28 and TRBJ1-2, with 12 positions matching TRBD1. This CDR3 is 15 amino acids long. CDR1 is MDHEN and CDR2 is SYDVKM in the germline V gene. The V gene end was trimmed by 6 bases and the J gene end by 3 bases; junction bases not matched to a gene: 5. The CDR3 DNA follows: TGTGCCAGCAGCCGGGGACAGGGGGCAGACTATGGCTACACCTTC. This encodes CASSRGQGADYGYTF.